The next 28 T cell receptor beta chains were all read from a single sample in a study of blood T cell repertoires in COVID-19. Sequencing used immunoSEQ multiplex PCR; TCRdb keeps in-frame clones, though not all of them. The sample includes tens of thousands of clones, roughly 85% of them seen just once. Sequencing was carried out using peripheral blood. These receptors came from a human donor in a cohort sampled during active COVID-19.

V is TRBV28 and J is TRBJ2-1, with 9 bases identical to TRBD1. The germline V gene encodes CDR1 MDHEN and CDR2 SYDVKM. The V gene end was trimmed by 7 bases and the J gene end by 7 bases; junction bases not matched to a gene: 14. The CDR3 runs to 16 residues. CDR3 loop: CASNTVPGQGSNEQFF. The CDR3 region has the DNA TGTGCCAGCAATACAGTACCGGGACAGGGATCTAATGAGCAGTTCTTC.

The CDR3 here is CASANYLSGGEDGELFF. The CDR3 DNA is TGCGCCAGCGCGAATTATCTTAGCGGGGGGGAGGACGGGGAGCTGTTTTTT. The rearrangement links TRBV10-2 to TRBJ2-2; 11 nucleotides line up with TRBD2. The junction had 15 bases not matched to a gene; V was cut back by 8 bases and J by 7 bases. The CDR3 length is 17 residues. Germline values: CDR1 WSHSY, CDR2 SAAADI.

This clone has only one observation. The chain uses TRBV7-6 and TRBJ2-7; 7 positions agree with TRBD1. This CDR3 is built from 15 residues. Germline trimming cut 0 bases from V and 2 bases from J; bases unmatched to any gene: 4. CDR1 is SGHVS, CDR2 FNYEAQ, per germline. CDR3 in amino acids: CASSLARDSPYEQYF. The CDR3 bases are TGTGCCAGCAGCTTAGCCAGGGACAGTCCCTACGAGCAGTACTTC.

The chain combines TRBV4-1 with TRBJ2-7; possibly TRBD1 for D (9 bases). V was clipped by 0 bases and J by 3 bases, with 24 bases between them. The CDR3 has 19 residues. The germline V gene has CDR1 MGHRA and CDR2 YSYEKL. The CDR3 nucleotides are TGCGCCAGCAGCCAAGATCGGGGGGGACAGGGTGGGCGAAACTACGAGCAGTACTTC. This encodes CASSQDRGGQGGRNYEQYF.

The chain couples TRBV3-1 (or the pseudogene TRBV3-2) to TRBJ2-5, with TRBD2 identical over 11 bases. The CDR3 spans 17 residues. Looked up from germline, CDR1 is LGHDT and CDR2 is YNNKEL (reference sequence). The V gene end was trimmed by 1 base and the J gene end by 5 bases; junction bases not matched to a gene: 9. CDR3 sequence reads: CASSQGSGRGSPETQYF. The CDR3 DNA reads TGTGCCAGCAGCCAAGGTAGCGGGAGGGGTAGCCCGGAGACCCAGTACTTC.

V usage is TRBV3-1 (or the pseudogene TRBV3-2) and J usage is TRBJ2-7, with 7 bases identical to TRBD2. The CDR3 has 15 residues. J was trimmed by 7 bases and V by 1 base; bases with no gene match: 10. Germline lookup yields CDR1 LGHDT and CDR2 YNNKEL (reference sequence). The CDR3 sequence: CASSQGASGILEQYF. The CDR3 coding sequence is TGTGCCAGCAGCCAAGGGGCTAGCGGCATTTTGGAGCAGTACTTC.

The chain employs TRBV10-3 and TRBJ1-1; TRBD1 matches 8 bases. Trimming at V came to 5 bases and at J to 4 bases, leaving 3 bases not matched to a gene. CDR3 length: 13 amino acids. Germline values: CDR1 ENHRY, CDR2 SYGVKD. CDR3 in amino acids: CAISLQGGTEAFF. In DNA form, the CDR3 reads TGTGCCATCAGTCTACAGGGGGGCACTGAAGCTTTCTTT.

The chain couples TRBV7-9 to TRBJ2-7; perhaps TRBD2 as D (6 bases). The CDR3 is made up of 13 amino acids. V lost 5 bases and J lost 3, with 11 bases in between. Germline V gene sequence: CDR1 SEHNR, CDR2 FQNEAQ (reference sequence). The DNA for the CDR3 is TGTGCCAGCAGCCGTCTAGCGTTCTACGAGCAGTACTTC. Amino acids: CASSRLAFYEQYF.

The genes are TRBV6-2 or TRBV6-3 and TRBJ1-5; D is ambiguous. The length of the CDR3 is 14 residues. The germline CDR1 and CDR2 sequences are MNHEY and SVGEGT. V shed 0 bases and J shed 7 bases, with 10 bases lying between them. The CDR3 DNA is TGTGCCAGCAGTTACTCGATGGCAGGCCAGCCCCAGCATTTT. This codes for CASSYSMAGQPQHF.

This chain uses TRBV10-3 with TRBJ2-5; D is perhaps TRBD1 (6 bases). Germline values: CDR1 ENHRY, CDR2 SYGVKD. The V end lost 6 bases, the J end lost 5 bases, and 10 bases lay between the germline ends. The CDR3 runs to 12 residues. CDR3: CAIRGAGETQYF. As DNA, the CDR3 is TGTGCCATCAGGGGGGCCGGGGAGACCCAGTACTTC.

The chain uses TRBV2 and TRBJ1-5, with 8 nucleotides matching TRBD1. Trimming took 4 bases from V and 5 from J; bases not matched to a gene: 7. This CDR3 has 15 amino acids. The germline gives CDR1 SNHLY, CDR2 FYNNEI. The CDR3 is CASSVGSGGDQPQHF. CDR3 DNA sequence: TGTGCCAGCAGTGTTGGATCAGGGGGCGATCAGCCCCAGCATTTT.

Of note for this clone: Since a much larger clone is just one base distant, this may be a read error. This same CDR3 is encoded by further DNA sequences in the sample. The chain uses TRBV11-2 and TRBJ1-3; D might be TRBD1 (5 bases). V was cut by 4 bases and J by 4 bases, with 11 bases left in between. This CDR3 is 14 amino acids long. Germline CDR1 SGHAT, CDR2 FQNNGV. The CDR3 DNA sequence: TGTGCCAGCAGCTCCCAGGGTGCGGGAAACACCATATATTTT. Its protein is CASSSQGAGNTIYF.

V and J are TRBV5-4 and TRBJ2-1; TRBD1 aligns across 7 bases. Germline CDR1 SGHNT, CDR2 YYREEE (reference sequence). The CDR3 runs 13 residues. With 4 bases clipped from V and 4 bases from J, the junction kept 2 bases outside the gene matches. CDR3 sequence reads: CASSVDRYNEQFF. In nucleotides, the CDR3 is TGTGCCAGCAGCGTGGACAGGTACAATGAGCAGTTCTTC.

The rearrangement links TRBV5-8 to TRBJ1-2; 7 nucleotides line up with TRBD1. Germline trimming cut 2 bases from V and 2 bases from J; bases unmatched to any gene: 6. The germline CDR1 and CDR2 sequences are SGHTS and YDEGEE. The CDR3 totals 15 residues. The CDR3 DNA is TGTGCCAGCAGCTTCGTAAGGGGGCACAACTATGGCTACACCTTC. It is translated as CASSFVRGHNYGYTF.

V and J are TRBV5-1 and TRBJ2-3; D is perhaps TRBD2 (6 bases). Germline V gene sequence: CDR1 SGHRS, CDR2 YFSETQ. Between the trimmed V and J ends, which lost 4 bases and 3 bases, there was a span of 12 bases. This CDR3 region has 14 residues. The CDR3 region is CASSRDSDTDTQYF. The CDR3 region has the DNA TGCGCCAGCAGCCGGGACTCCGATACAGATACGCAGTATTTT.

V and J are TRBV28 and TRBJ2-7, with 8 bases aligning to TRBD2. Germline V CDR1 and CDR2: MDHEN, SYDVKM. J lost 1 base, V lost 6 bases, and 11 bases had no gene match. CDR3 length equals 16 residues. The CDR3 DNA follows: TGTGCCAGCAGCAGTTTAGGGACTAGGGGATCCTACGAGCAGTACTTC. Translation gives CASSSLGTRGSYEQYF.

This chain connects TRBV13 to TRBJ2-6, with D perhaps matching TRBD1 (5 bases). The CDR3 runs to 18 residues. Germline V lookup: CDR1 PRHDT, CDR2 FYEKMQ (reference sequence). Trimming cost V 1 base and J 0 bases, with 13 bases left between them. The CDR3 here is CASSLVRQTSSGANVLTF. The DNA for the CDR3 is TGTGCCAGCAGCTTAGTTAGACAGACGTCCTCTGGGGCCAACGTCCTGACTTTC.

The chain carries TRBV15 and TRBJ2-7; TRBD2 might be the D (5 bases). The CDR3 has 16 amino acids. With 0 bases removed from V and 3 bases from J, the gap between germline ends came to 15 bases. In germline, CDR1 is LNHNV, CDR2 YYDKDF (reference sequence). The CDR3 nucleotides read TGTGCCACCAGCAGAGATTCGCCTAGCTCAGACTACGAGCAGTACTTC. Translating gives CATSRDSPSSDYEQYF.

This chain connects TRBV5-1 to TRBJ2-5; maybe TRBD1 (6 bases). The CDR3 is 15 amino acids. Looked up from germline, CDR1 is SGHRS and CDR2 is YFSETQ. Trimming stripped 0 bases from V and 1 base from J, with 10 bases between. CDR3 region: CASSLATGSQETQYF. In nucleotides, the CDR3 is TGCGCCAGCAGCTTGGCCACAGGGAGCCAAGAGACCCAGTACTTC.

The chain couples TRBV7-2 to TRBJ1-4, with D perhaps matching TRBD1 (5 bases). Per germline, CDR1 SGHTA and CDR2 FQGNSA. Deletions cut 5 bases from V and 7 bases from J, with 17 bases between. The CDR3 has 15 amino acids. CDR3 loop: CASSPTGGSREKLFF. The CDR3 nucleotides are TGTGCCAGCAGCCCTACCGGGGGAAGCCGTGAAAAACTGTTTTTT.

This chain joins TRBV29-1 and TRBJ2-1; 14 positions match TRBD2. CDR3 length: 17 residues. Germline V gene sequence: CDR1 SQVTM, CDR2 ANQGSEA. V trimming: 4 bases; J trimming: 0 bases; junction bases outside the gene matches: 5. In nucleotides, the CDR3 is TGCAGCGTTGGGACTAGCGGGGGGCTTAGCTCCTACAATGAGCAGTTCTTC. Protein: CSVGTSGGLSSYNEQFF.

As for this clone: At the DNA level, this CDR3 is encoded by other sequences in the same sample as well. CDR3 loop: CASSMTGGNQPQHF. In DNA, the CDR3 is TGTGCCAGTAGTATGACAGGGGGCAATCAGCCCCAGCATTTT. This chain links TRBV19 with TRBJ1-5, with 8 positions matching TRBD1. V gave up 3 bases and J gave up 2 bases; unmatched junction bases: 0. The CDR3 consists of 14 residues. Per the germline V gene, CDR1 is LNHDA and CDR2 is SQIVND (reference sequence).

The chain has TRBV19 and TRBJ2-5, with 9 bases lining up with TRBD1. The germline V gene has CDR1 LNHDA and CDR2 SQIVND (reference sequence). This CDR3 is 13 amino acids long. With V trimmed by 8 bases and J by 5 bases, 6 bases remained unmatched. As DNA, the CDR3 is TGTGCCAGTCGGGACAGGGTAGAGGAGACCCAGTACTTC. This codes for CASRDRVEETQYF.

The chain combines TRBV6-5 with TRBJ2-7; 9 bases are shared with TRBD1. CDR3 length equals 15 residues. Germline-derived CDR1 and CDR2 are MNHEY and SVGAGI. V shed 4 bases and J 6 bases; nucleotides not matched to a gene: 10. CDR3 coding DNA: TGTGCCAGCAGTTTCAAAGGGACAGGGATTCGCGAGCAGTACTTC. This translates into CASSFKGTGIREQYF.

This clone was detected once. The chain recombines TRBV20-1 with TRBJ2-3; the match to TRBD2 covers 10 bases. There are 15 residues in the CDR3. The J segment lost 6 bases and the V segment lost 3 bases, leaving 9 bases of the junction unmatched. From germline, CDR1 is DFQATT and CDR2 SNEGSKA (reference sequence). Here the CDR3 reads CSASPSGRAGDTQYF. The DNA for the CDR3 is TGCAGTGCTAGTCCCAGCGGGAGGGCCGGGGATACGCAGTATTTT.

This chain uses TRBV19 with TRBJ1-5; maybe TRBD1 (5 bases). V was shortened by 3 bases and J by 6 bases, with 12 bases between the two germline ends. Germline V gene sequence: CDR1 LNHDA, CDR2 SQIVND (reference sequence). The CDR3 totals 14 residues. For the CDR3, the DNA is TGTGCCAGTAGTATGGTCAGGGAAAGTCAGCCCCAGCATTTT. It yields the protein CASSMVRESQPQHF.

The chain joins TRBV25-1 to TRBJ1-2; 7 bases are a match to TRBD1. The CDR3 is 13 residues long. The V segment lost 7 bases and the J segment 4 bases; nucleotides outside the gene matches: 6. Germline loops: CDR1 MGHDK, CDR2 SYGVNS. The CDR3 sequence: CASKTGPGYGYTF. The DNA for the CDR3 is TGTGCCAGCAAGACAGGGCCTGGCTATGGCTACACCTTC.

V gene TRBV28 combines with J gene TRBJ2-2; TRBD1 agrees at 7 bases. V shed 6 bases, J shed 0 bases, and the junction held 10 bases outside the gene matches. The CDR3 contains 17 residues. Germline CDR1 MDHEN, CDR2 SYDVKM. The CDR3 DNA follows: TGTGCCAGCAGACGAACGGGACAGCCGCCGAACACCGGGGAGCTGTTTTTT. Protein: CASRRTGQPPNTGELFF.